These T cell receptor beta chains were read from a single sample in a study of cytomegalovirus exposure and HLA in healthy donors. Sequencing used immunoSEQ multiplex PCR; TCRdb keeps in-frame clones, though not all of them. The repertoire consists of fewer than 200,000 clones, with around 80% occurring once and the leading ten covering approximately 2.1%. Sample: PBMCs. Receptors originate from a male donor in good health and CMV-seronegative. Each CDR3 is given with its conserved first and last residue. A D gene is named only where the DNA matches it firmly. Not all rows give a size; the values are once, few, many and, for expanded clones, a class.

NA | NA | TRBJ1-2 | TRBV11-2 | TGTGCCAGCAGCTTAGCGCAGGGAGGTGGCTACACCTTC | CASSLAQGGGYTF
NA | NA | TRBJ2-7 | TRBV27 | TGTGCCAGCAGTCCAATCCCGGGACTGGGGCACGAGCAGTACTTC | CASSPIPGLGHEQYF
NA | NA | TRBJ1-1 | TRBV5-4 | TGTGCCAGCAGCTTACCTCGGGGGGCGAACACTGAAGCTTTCTTT | CASSLPRGANTEAFF
NA | TRBD1 | TRBJ2-5 | TRBV11-2 | TGTGCCAGCAGCTTCACCCTCCGACAGGGTGGCGAGACCCAGTACTTC | CASSFTLRQGGETQYF
NA | NA | TRBJ1-5 | TRBV7-2 | TGTGCCAGCAGCCGGGGGGGGGCAGGTCAGCCCCAGCATTTT | CASSRGGAGQPQHF
NA | NA | TRBJ2-1 | TRBV7-8 | TGTGCCAGCAGCCGAGCTCTAGGAAATGAGCAGTTCTTC | CASSRALGNEQFF
NA | NA | TRBJ1-3 | TRBV19 | TGTGCCAGTAGTATAGCCGAGAGTCCTGGAAACACCATATATTTT | CASSIAESPGNTIYF
NA | NA | TRBJ2-7 | TRBV5-4 | TGTGCCAGCAGCTTGGGGGGGCCCACCTACGAGCAGTACTTC | CASSLGGPTYEQYF
NA | NA | TRBJ2-1 | TRBV11-2 | TGTGCCAGCAGCTTAGGACTGTTGCCCTACAATGAGCAGTTCTTC | CASSLGLLPYNEQFF
few | NA | TRBJ2-2 | TRBV19 | TGTGCCAGTAGTATAAACAGAAACACCGGGGAGCTGTTTTTT | CASSINRNTGELFF
NA | TRBD2 | TRBJ2-5 | TRBV9 | TGTGCCAGCAGCGATCAGCCTGGACTAGCGGCCACACTATACCAAGAGACCCAGTACTTC | CASSDQPGLAATLYQETQYF
NA | NA | TRBJ2-2 | TRBV27 | TGTGCCAGCAGTTTCGGGTTGAACACCGGGGAGCTGTTTTTT | CASSFGLNTGELFF
NA | TRBD1 | TRBJ1-6 | TRBV7-8 | TGTGCCAGCAGCTCCAGACAGGGGGACAGCTCCTATAATTCACCCCTCCACTTT | CASSSRQGDSSYNSPLHF
few | TRBD1 | TRBJ1-1 | TRBV19 | TGTGCCAGTAAAACAGGGGTGAAGCTGTTCTTT | CASKTGVKLFF
NA | NA | TRBJ2-1 | TRBV5-4 | TGTGCCAGCAGCTTGGCCGGGGCCTACAATGAGCAGTTCTTC | CASSLAGAYNEQFF
once | NA | TRBJ2-5 | TRBV2 | TGTGCCAGCAGACCAGGGGCCCAAGAGACCCAGTACTTC | CASRPGAQETQYF
NA | NA | TRBJ1-1 | TRBV7-9 | TGTGCCAGCAGCCTACAGTCCACTGAAGCTTTCTTT | CASSLQSTEAFF
NA | NA | TRBJ2-5 | TRBV13 | TGTGCCAGCAGCTTAAGGTTTGGCGGGGGCCCCCCCCGGGAGCAGTACTTC | CASSLRFGGGPPREQYF
NA | NA | TRBJ2-5 | TRBV4-1 | TGCGCCAGCAGCCAAATGGTTGCGGGGCAAGAGACCCAGTACTTC | CASSQMVAGQETQYF
NA | NA | TRBJ2-1 | TRBV5-6 | TGTGCCAGCAGCTTGGGAGGCCAGTCCTACAATGAGCAGTTCTTC | CASSLGGQSYNEQFF
NA | NA | TRBJ2-1 | TRBV7-9 | TGTGCCAGCAGCTTTTGGCGGGATGAGCAGTTCTTC | CASSFWRDEQFF
once | TRBD1 | TRBJ2-7 | TRBV5-1 | TGCGCCAGCAGCGTCACCGAGGGGGCGGGCGAGCAGTACTTC | CASSVTEGAGEQYF
NA | TRBD1 | TRBJ1-3 | TRBV9 | TGTGCCAGCAGCAGACGGGACAGTCTCTCTGGAAACACCATATATTTT | CASSRRDSLSGNTIYF
NA | NA | TRBJ1-2 | TRBV30 | TGTGCCTGGAGTGTATTTACGGGAGCCGGGTTCTACACCTTC | CAWSVFTGAGFYTF